The 16 T cell receptor beta chains listed next were all sequenced from one sample in a study of T-cell reconstitution after alpha-beta-depleted transplantation in children. The library targeted TCRbeta and was prepared with unique molecular identifiers. TCRdb passed the PCR reads through MiXCR, listing each CDR3 protein once. Altogether 300,000 to 400,000 distinct CDR3 sequences are present, about an eighth being singletons, with the ten largest covering around 4.5%. Sequencing was performed on PBMCs, taken from the stem cell graft. These receptors were taken from a human donor who donated a stem cell graft to a child with Fanconi anemia.

This clonotype occurred a few times. The CDR3 here is CASSLDSAYNEQFF. CDR3 DNA sequence: TGCGCCAGCAGCTTGGATAGCGCCTACAATGAGCAGTTCTTC. This chain uses TRBV5-1 with TRBJ2-1; TRBD2 might be the D (5 bases). With 0 bases removed from V and 2 bases from J, the gap between germline ends came to 6 bases. CDR3 length equals 14 residues. CDR1 and CDR2 from the germline V gene are SGHRS and YFSETQ.

This clonotype was recorded a few times. The chain recombines TRBV4-2 with TRBJ1-1, with D possibly matching TRBD1 (5 bases). Deletions cut 0 bases from V and 1 base from J, with 12 bases between. CDR1 is LGHNA, CDR2 YNFKEQ, per germline. This CDR3 is built from 16 residues. The CDR3 sequence: CASSQEGHRPNTEAFF. In DNA form, the CDR3 reads TGTGCCAGCAGCCAAGAAGGACACAGGCCGAACACTGAAGCTTTCTTT.

This clonotype occurred a few times. A read error may account for a junction end that differs from germline. The rearrangement links TRBV7-2 to TRBJ2-3; 8 nucleotides match TRBD2. Germline CDR1 is SGHTA and CDR2 is FQGNSA. This CDR3 region has 14 residues. DNA of the CDR3: TGTGCCAGCACCTTAGCGGGGCCGGGAGATACGCAGTATTTT. Its translation is CASTLAGPGDTQYF.

This clonotype has ten or more counts. The CDR3 region has the DNA TGTGCCAGCAGTTTTGGGGTGGGAAGCAATCAGCCCCAGCATTTT. It yields the protein CASSFGVGSNQPQHF. This sequence joins TRBV12-3 or TRBV12-4 and TRBJ1-5, with D unclear. Trimming took off 3 bases at V and 1 base at J, with 10 bases between the two ends. The CDR3 is 15 amino acids.

This clonotype was detected ten times or more. V is TRBV29-1 and J is TRBJ1-1; possibly TRBD1 for D (5 bases). V lost 3 bases, J lost 4 bases, and 9 bases lay in between. The CDR3 spans 12 residues. From germline, CDR1 is SQVTM and CDR2 ANQGSEA. CDR3 DNA: TGCAGCGTTGAGCAGGGTAGCACTGAAGCTTTCTTT. Its protein product is CSVEQGSTEAFF.

This clonotype appeared a few times. The chain employs TRBV10-3 and TRBJ1-2; the D gene is possibly TRBD1 (5 bases). Germline V gene sequence: CDR1 ENHRY, CDR2 SYGVKD. This CDR3 contains 13 residues. V was shortened by 2 bases and J by 2 bases, with 6 bases between the two germline ends. In DNA, the CDR3 is TGTGCCATCAGTGAGCCAGGGAACTATGGCTACACCTTC. This translates into CAISEPGNYGYTF.

The chain carries TRBV24-1 and TRBJ1-5, with a weak D call TRBD1 (6 bases). V gave up 4 bases and J gave up 5 bases, with 14 bases separating them. The CDR3 is made up of 15 amino acids. Germline V gene lookup returns CDR1 KGHDR and CDR2 SFDVKD. Here the CDR3 reads CATSEAGRGDQPQHF. The CDR3 nucleotides are TGTGCCACCAGTGAGGCTGGCAGGGGAGATCAGCCCCAGCATTTT.

This clonotype was counted a few times. The chain is built from TRBV28 and TRBJ2-5; D call uncertain. From germline, CDR1 is MDHEN and CDR2 SYDVKM. There are 12 residues in the CDR3. V was shortened by 4 bases and J by 5 bases, with 8 bases between the two germline ends. CDR3 region: CASSSLPETQYF. CDR3 nucleotides: TGTGCCAGCAGTTCTCTCCCCGAGACCCAGTACTTC.

This clonotype was picked up a small number of times. The chain uses TRBV6-1 and TRBJ1-1, with no clear D. Per the germline V gene, CDR1 is MNHNS and CDR2 is SASEGT. This CDR3 comprises 15 residues. The V gene lost 6 bases and the J gene lost 0 bases, with 14 bases spanning the gap. In DNA form, the CDR3 reads TGTGCCAGCAGGCTCTCGGGTGGGGTGAACACTGAAGCTTTCTTT. The encoded protein is CASRLSGGVNTEAFF.

This chain uses TRBV7-8 with TRBJ1-2, with a tentative D call TRBD1 (5 bases). Germline V CDR1 and CDR2: SGHVS, FQNEAQ. V shed 7 bases and J shed 8 bases, with 17 bases lying between them. The CDR3 is made up of 13 amino acids. CDR3 residues: CASTKSGFGGYTF. The CDR3 bases are TGTGCCAGCACCAAGTCAGGGTTCGGCGGCTACACCTTC.

This clonotype showed up just a few times. This rearrangement joins TRBV14 to TRBJ1-4; D remains unclear. The CDR3 consists of 15 residues. Germline-derived CDR1 and CDR2 are SGHDN and FVKESK. V lost 0 bases and J lost 8, with 13 bases in between. In nucleotides, the CDR3 is TGTGCCAGCAGCCAAGATTGGGGTCGCAGAGAAAAACTGTTTTTT. Translating it yields CASSQDWGRREKLFF.

A few counts support this clonotype. The J gene is TRBJ2-2, the V gene TRBV11-2; D is unclear. The CDR3 has 14 amino acids. Trimming stripped 5 bases from V and 3 bases from J, with 10 bases between. CDR1 SGHAT and CDR2 FQNNGV come from the germline V gene. In nucleotides, the CDR3 is TGTGCCAGCAGCCAACTATTGTACACCGGGGAGCTGTTTTTT. Translating gives CASSQLLYTGELFF.

This clonotype was seen a few times. The V and J genes are TRBV7-9 and TRBJ1-2; D is unresolved. CDR3 length: 17 amino acids. The V end was cut by 5 bases, the J end by 1 base, with 20 bases between. Germline V gene sequence: CDR1 SEHNR, CDR2 FQNEAQ (reference sequence). The CDR3 DNA reads as TGTGCCAGCAGCCTGAGTCCCCGGGGAACCTTTAACTATGGCTACACCTTC. As protein: CASSLSPRGTFNYGYTF.

This clonotype has just a few counts. The chain carries TRBV5-1 and TRBJ1-1; no clear D gene. The CDR3 runs 13 residues. Trimming took off 3 bases at V and 8 bases at J, with 14 bases between the two ends. Germline V gives CDR1 SGHRS, CDR2 YFSETQ. CDR3 DNA: TGCGCCAGCAGCTCCGCCAGGACCTTCGAAGCTTTCTTT. Amino acids: CASSSARTFEAFF.

This clonotype was found a few times. This chain links TRBV20-1 with TRBJ2-1; 12 bases line up with TRBD2. The CDR3 has 14 amino acids. The germline V gene has CDR1 DFQATT and CDR2 SNEGSKA (reference sequence). Germline trimming cut 5 bases from V and 7 bases from J; bases unmatched to any gene: 6. The CDR3 DNA sequence: TGCAGTGCTTATGGACTAGCGGGGAGGAATGAGCAGTTCTTC. It is translated as CSAYGLAGRNEQFF.

The chain employs TRBV15 and TRBJ1-4; 9 nucleotides match TRBD1. V shed 0 bases and J 4 bases; nucleotides not matched to a gene: 3. CDR1 is LNHNV, CDR2 YYDKDF, per germline (reference sequence). This CDR3 comprises 16 residues. CDR3 loop: CATSREQGAGNEKLFF. CDR3 bases: TGTGCCACCAGCAGAGAACAGGGGGCCGGTAATGAAAAACTGTTTTTT. The variable domain in full, completed from reference TRBV15 and TRBJ1-4, reads DAMVIQNPRYQVTQFGKPVTLSCSQTLNHNVMYWYQQKSSQAPKLLFHYYDKDFNNEADTPDNFQSRRPNTSFCFLDIRSPGLGDTAMYLCATSREQGAGNEKLFFGSGTQLSVL.